One and the same sample provided the 16 T cell receptor beta chains below, sequenced in a study of blood T cells in healthy people across ages. Alongside a J-beta primer mix, a sample-barcoded 5' primer served in a second PCR lasting roughly 6 to 11 cycles. TCRdb fed the 5' RACE reads into MiXCR, producing one record per CDR3 protein. The sample has fewer than 2,000,000 distinct CDR3 sequences, about 31% seen once. Sequenced: blood. These receptors were collected from a woman aged 25 to 39 in good health.

The chain uses TRBV27 and TRBJ1-5, with 7 nucleotides matching TRBD1. The CDR3 runs to 15 residues. The germline V gene encodes CDR1 MNHEY and CDR2 SMNVEV (reference sequence). V shed 6 bases and J 5 bases; nucleotides not matched to a gene: 10. The CDR3 nucleotides are TGTGCCAGCAGGGGGAGGGACAGCAACTATCAGCCCCAGCATTTT. Translated, it gives CASRGRDSNYQPQHF.

This clonotype has at least ten counts. V gene TRBV7-3 combines with J gene TRBJ2-7; 8 bases are a match to TRBD1. This CDR3 has 13 amino acids. The V segment lost 5 bases and the J segment 3 bases; nucleotides outside the gene matches: 3. In germline, CDR1 is SGHTA, CDR2 FQGTGA. Here the CDR3 DNA reads TGTGCCAGCAGCCCAGGGGGCGACTACGAGCAGTACTTC. Protein: CASSPGGDYEQYF. Filled out from reference TRBV7-3 and TRBJ2-7, the complete variable domain reads GAGVSQTPSNKVTEKGKYVELRCDPISGHTALYWYRQSLGQGPEFLIYFQGTGAADDSGLPNDRFFAVRPEGSVSTLKIQRTERGDSAVYLCASSPGGDYEQYFGPGTRLTVT.

V usage is TRBV12-3 or TRBV12-4 and J usage is TRBJ1-2; D possibly corresponds to TRBD1 (5 bases). V was trimmed by 5 bases and J by 2 bases, leaving 12 bases between them. This CDR3 is built from 14 residues. CDR3 nucleotide sequence: TGTGCCAGCAGTCCGGACAACCACAACTATGGCTACACCTTC. Its translation is CASSPDNHNYGYTF.

In regard to this clonotype: At one boundary the junction diverges from the germline segment, which might be a read error. The chain is built from TRBV13 and TRBJ2-1; 13 positions match TRBD2. This CDR3 region has 16 residues. The germline V gene encodes CDR1 PRHDT and CDR2 FYEKMQ (reference sequence). The CDR3 protein is CANSLWTSGSRYEQFF. In DNA, the CDR3 is TGTGCCAACAGCTTGTGGACTAGCGGGAGTAGGTATGAGCAGTTCTTC. The variable domain in full, with the rest retrieved from reference TRBV13 and TRBJ2-1, is AAGVIQSPRHLIKEKRETATLKCYPIPRHDTVYWYQQGPGQDPQFLISFYEKMQSDKGSIPDRFSAQQFSDYHSELNMSSLELGDSALYFCANSLWTSGSRYEQFFGPGTRLTVL.

This chain joins TRBV20-1 and TRBJ2-3; D is perhaps TRBD1 (6 bases). The length of the CDR3 is 16 residues. The germline V gene encodes CDR1 DFQATT and CDR2 SNEGSKA (reference sequence). The V and J ends lost 0 bases and 5 bases respectively, with 18 bases between them. CDR3 sequence reads: CSARDPGTYARDTQYF. For the CDR3, the DNA is TGCAGTGCTAGAGATCCTGGGACATACGCCCGAGATACGCAGTATTTT.

This clonotype was seen a few times. This chain connects TRBV30 to TRBJ1-6; a weak D match, TRBD1 (5 bases). With 4 bases removed from V and 5 bases from J, the gap between germline ends came to 15 bases. The CDR3 runs to 15 residues. The germline gives CDR1 GTSNPN, CDR2 SVGIG (reference sequence). The chain's CDR3 is CAWINRDFDNSPLHF. In DNA, the CDR3 is TGTGCCTGGATCAACCGGGACTTCGATAATTCACCCCTCCACTTT.

This clonotype was observed a handful of times. The chain has TRBV5-1 and TRBJ2-2, with TRBD2 matching over 8 bases. Germline loops: CDR1 SGHRS, CDR2 YFSETQ. This CDR3 contains 14 residues. J was trimmed by 1 base and V by 6 bases; bases with no gene match: 2. CDR3 amino acids: CASTAGENTGELFF. The CDR3 DNA is TGCGCCAGCACAGCGGGAGAGAACACCGGGGAGCTGTTTTTT.

The chain joins TRBV3-1 to TRBJ2-5; 8 nucleotides align to TRBD2. The end of the DNA is better explained by TRBJ2-7, so the J call may be wrong. Per germline, CDR1 LGHDT and CDR2 YNNKEL (reference sequence). The CDR3 has 14 amino acids. The CDR3 sequence is CASSRGLVTSEQYF. DNA for the CDR3: TGTGCCAGCAGCCGGGGACTAGTTACGAGCGAGCAGTACTTC.

In DNA, the CDR3 is TGTGCCAGCAGGCCGTCCGGGGCATTCTCAGATACGCAGTATTTT. Its translation is CASRPSGAFSDTQYF. The chain has TRBV6-5 and TRBJ2-3; the D gene could be TRBD1 or TRBD2 (5 bases each). Germline V gives CDR1 MNHEY, CDR2 SVGAGI. This CDR3 spans 15 amino acids. The V end was cut by 6 bases, the J end by 4 bases, with 17 bases between.

V is TRBV25-1 and J is TRBJ1-5; 11 bases line up with TRBD1. The CDR3 has 14 residues. J was trimmed by 6 bases and V by 8 bases; bases with no gene match: 6. Germline V CDR1 and CDR2: MGHDK, SYGVNS. For the CDR3, the DNA is TGTGCCAGCGCCGGGACAGGGGGAACTCAGCCCCAGCATTTT. It translates to CASAGTGGTQPQHF.

V is TRBV11-2 and J is TRBJ2-7; either TRBD1 or TRBD2 may supply D (5 bases each). V was shortened by 8 bases and J by 2 bases, with 13 bases between the two germline ends. The CDR3 totals 13 residues. Germline lookup yields CDR1 SGHAT and CDR2 FQNNGV. CDR3 sequence reads: CASHMGTTYEQYF. The CDR3 region has the DNA TGTGCCAGCCATATGGGGACGACCTACGAGCAGTACTTC. Supplemented by reference TRBV11-2 and TRBJ2-7, the full variable domain reads EAGVAQSPRYKIIEKRQSVAFWCNPISGHATLYWYQQILGQGPKLLIQFQNNGVVDDSQLPKDRFSAERLKGVDSTLKIQPAKLEDSAVYLCASHMGTTYEQYFGPGTRLTVT.

About this clonotype itself: Sequence at one end of the junction differs from germline and may be a read error. The DNA of the CDR3 is TGTGCCAGCGGCTTGGGTCTGTGGGAAACCTACGAGCAGTACTTC. Encoded protein: CASGLGLWETYEQYF. V usage is TRBV11-2 and J usage is TRBJ2-7; D remains ambiguous. Looked up from germline, CDR1 is SGHAT and CDR2 is FQNNGV. The CDR3 totals 15 residues.

The chain combines TRBV27 with TRBJ1-6, with a possible D match to TRBD1 (6 bases). V shed 4 bases and J shed 7 bases, with 8 bases lying between them. Germline V gene data show CDR1 as MNHEY and CDR2 as SMNVEV (reference sequence). This CDR3 has 13 residues. As DNA, the CDR3 is TGTGCCAGCAGTTCAGGGGAAAATTCACCCCTCCACTTT. Protein: CASSSGENSPLHF.

This chain connects TRBV6-6 to TRBJ2-4, with 7 positions matching TRBD2. CDR3 length: 15 residues. V gave up 4 bases and J gave up 13 bases; unmatched junction bases: 16. Looked up from germline, CDR1 is MNHNY and CDR2 is SVGAGI (reference sequence). The CDR3 nucleotides read TGTGCCAGCAGTTCCTACGGACCTACCGCGGGGGAGCAGTACTTC. Its translation is CASSSYGPTAGEQYF.

There are a few counts of this clonotype. V gene TRBV7-6 combines with J gene TRBJ2-4, with a weak D call TRBD1 (5 bases). The J call is uncertain, as TRBJ2-7 better fits the DNA end. Germline loops: CDR1 SGHVS, CDR2 FNYEAQ. There are 14 residues in the CDR3. The CDR3: CASSPTKGDYEQYF. In DNA form, the CDR3 reads TGTGCCAGCAGCCCGACGAAAGGGGATTACGAGCAGTACTTC.

This clonotype was detected a few times. The chain joins TRBV6-6 to TRBJ2-1; 13 bases are a match to TRBD2. Trimming took 5 bases from V and 8 from J; bases not matched to a gene: 9. This CDR3 has 16 amino acids. Germline-derived CDR1 and CDR2 are MNHNY and SVGAGI (reference sequence). This CDR3 is CASSPRTSGGHDEQFF. In DNA form, the CDR3 reads TGTGCCAGCAGTCCTCGGACTAGCGGGGGTCACGATGAGCAGTTCTTC.